This note documents a single T cell receptor (beta chain) sequence. The data stem from a study of siplizumab effects on memory and regulatory T cells. V was trimmed by 3 bases and J by 4 bases, leaving 16 bases between them. The CDR3 contains 15 residues. Germline values: CDR1 MNHEY, CDR2 SMNVEV (reference sequence). The protocol was immunoSEQ multiplex PCR, while the TCRdb copy is restricted to in-frame clones and leaves out a portion. Here the sample spans about 56,000 clones, about 98% being singletons. The TCR sequence derives from a human donor in good health. The sequenced sample was naive CD8+ T cells sorted from blood. The chain is built from TRBV27 and TRBJ2-7; D is perhaps TRBD2 (5 bases). The CDR3 loop is CASSLSSALGYEQYF. The CDR3 DNA reads TGTGCCAGCAGTTTGAGCTCGGCACTAGGTTACGAGCAGTACTTC.